This T cell receptor beta chain was documented in a study of T cell responses to AZD1222 COVID-19 vaccine. Findings and limits, study-wide: Sampling that yielded the repertoires occurred only after the peak T cell response.

CDR1 SGHRS and CDR2 YFSETQ come from the germline V gene. V lost 0 bases to trimming and J lost 6 bases, with 11 bases between them. This CDR3 contains 14 residues. Remarks on this clone: Antigen unknown.

Measured with immunoSEQ multiplex PCR; TCRdb has only the in-frame clones, and not every one. The data show some 190,000 clones, roughly 94% seen once. The source was peripheral blood, collected 28 days after the second dose of the MenACWY control vaccine. The chain recombines TRBV5-1 with TRBJ2-3; no firm D call. This receptor was taken from an adult who received the MenACWY meningococcal vaccine as a control. This CDR3 is CASSLGLMTDTQYF. For the CDR3, the DNA is TGCGCCAGCAGCTTGGGACTTATGACGGATACGCAGTATTTT.